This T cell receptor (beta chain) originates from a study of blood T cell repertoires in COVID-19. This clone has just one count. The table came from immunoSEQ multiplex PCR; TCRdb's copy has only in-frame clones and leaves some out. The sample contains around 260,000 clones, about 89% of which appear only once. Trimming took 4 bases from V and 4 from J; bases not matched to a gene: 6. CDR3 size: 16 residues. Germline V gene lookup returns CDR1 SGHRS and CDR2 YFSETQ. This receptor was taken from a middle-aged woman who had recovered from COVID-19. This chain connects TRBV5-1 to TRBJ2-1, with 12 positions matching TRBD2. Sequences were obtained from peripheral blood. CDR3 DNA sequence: TGCGCCAGCAGCCCGGTCGGGACTAGCGGGTACAATGAGCAGTTCTTC. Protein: CASSPVGTSGYNEQFF.